The rows below give T cell receptor beta chains drawn from one sample of a study of shared clonotypes between healthy human individuals. Clones were sequenced by immunoSEQ multiplex PCR, and TCRdb holds only the in-frame ones, with some missing. The sample records some 2,400,000 clones, roughly 95% being singletons. Sequenced material: naive CD4+ T cells sorted from blood. These receptors were taken from a man younger than 35 in good health. Each CDR3 is given with its conserved first and last residue. A D gene is named only where the DNA matches it firmly. Size tells how often a clone was seen (once, few, many) or the class of an expanded clone, and some rows leave it out.

CDR3 length	V gene	J gene	clone size	D gene	CDR3 protein	CDR3 DNA
14	TRBV11-2	TRBJ2-7	NA	NA	CASSLLRGPGEQYF	TGTGCCAGCAGCTTATTGAGGGGTCCAGGCGAGCAGTACTTC
12	TRBV18	TRBJ1-2	NA	TRBD1	CASSSTGWGYTF	TGTGCCAGCTCCTCGACAGGGTGGGGCTACACCTTC
16	TRBV25-1	TRBJ2-5	NA	NA	CASSSHRGGASETQYF	TGTGCCAGCAGCTCACACAGGGGGGGGGCCTCGGAGACCCAGTACTTC
11	TRBV30	TRBJ1-1	once	NA	CAWNTPAGGFF	TGTGCCTGGAACACCCCCGCAGGCGGCTTCTTT
14	TRBV5-4	TRBJ2-1	NA	NA	CASSSGGLYNEQFF	TGTGCCAGCAGCTCAGGGGGGCTCTACAATGAGCAGTTCTTC
16	TRBV4-1	TRBJ1-2	NA	TRBD1	CASSQYRDREEYGYTF	TGCGCCAGCAGTCAGTACCGGGACAGGGAGGAATATGGCTACACCTTC
17	TRBV25-1	TRBJ2-4	NA	NA	CASSEFTGGGDKNIQYF	TGTGCCAGCAGTGAATTTACGGGAGGGGGCGACAAAAACATTCAGTACTTC
14	TRBV28	TRBJ2-7	NA	TRBD2	CASTPAGDPYEQYF	TGTGCCAGCACCCCGGCGGGGGATCCCTACGAGCAGTACTTC
15	TRBV5-1	TRBJ2-5	NA	TRBD2	CASSLVGTTQETQYF	TGCGCCAGCAGCTTGGTAGGGACTACCCAAGAGACCCAGTACTTC
13	TRBV5-4	TRBJ1-6	NA	TRBD1	CASMWGAGGPLHF	TGTGCCAGCATGTGGGGGGCAGGGGGCCCCCTCCACTTT
14	TRBV9	TRBJ2-7	NA	NA	CASSVAARAYEQYF	TGTGCCAGCAGCGTAGCGGCCAGGGCCTACGAGCAGTACTTC
13	TRBV11-2	TRBJ2-7	NA	NA	CASSLGSFYEQYF	TGTGCCAGCAGCTTAGGGAGTTTCTACGAGCAGTACTTC
15	TRBV19	TRBJ2-7	NA	TRBD1	CASSTTGTGVYEQYF	TGTGCCAGTAGCACCACCGGGACAGGAGTCTACGAGCAGTACTTC
16	TRBV11-2	TRBJ2-3	NA	TRBD1	CASSRTGTASTDTQYF	TGTGCCAGCAGCCGCACCGGGACAGCTAGCACAGATACGCAGTATTTT
14	TRBV11-1	TRBJ2-5	NA	NA	CASRRGGYQETQYF	TGTGCCAGCAGGAGGGGCGGGTACCAAGAGACCCAGTACTTC
15	TRBV5-1	TRBJ1-3	NA	NA	CASSLATGPGNTIYF	TGCGCCAGCAGCTTGGCCACGGGGCCCGGAAACACCATATATTTT
12	TRBV6-6	TRBJ2-7	NA	TRBD1	CASNPTGGEQYF	TGTGCCAGCAACCCGACAGGGGGCGAGCAGTACTTC
15	TRBV7-9	TRBJ2-5	NA	TRBD2	CASSLAAGVQETQYF	TGTGCCAGCAGCTTAGCAGCGGGGGTCCAAGAGACCCAGTACTTC
15	TRBV6-1	TRBJ2-7	NA	NA	CASSAYQGSSYEQYF	TGTGCCAGCAGTGCTTACCAGGGGAGCTCCTACGAGCAGTACTTC
11	TRBV5-1	TRBJ2-1	NA	NA	CASMDYNEQFF	TGCGCCAGCATGGACTACAATGAGCAGTTCTTC
16	TRBV21-1	TRBJ2-7	NA	NA	CASTPGLAVTYYEQYF	TGTGCCAGCACCCCCGGGCTAGCGGTCACGTACTACGAGCAGTACTTC
12	TRBV29-1	TRBJ2-7	NA	NA	CSVKDGSYEQYF	TGCAGCGTTAAGGACGGGTCCTACGAGCAGTACTTC
16	TRBV7-3	TRBJ1-2	NA	TRBD1	CASSSRDRDPSHGYTF	TGTGCCAGCAGCTCCCGGGACAGGGATCCATCCCATGGCTACACCTTC
15	TRBV30	TRBJ1-1	NA	TRBD1	CAWSVYYDRAGEAFF	TGTGCCTGGAGTGTTTACTACGACAGGGCGGGTGAAGCTTTCTTT
15	TRBV5-1	TRBJ1-4	NA	NA	CASSLDPGAQWKLFF	TGCGCCAGCAGCTTGGATCCAGGGGCCCAATGGAAACTGTTTTTT
15	TRBV2	TRBJ1-5	NA	NA	CASSRGVRSNQPQHF	TGTGCCAGCAGCCGAGGGGTCAGGAGCAATCAGCCCCAGCATTTT
11	TRBV28	TRBJ1-1	NA	NA	CASSKNTEAFF	TGTGCCAGCAGCAAGAACACTGAAGCTTTCTTT
14	TRBV5-4	TRBJ1-1	NA	TRBD1	CASRYDRARMEAFF	TGTGCCAGCAGGTATGACAGGGCTCGAATGGAAGCTTTCTTT
11	TRBV28	TRBJ1-1	NA	NA	CASTGVTEAFF	TGTGCCAGCACCGGGGTCACTGAAGCTTTCTTT
11	TRBV6-5	TRBJ2-7	NA	NA	CATRGSREQYF	TGTGCCACCCGGGGCTCAAGGGAGCAGTACTTC
13	TRBV27	TRBJ2-1	NA	NA	CASPLRGPNEQFF	TGTGCCAGCCCACTTCGGGGCCCGAATGAGCAGTTCTTC
13	TRBV2	TRBJ1-2	NA	TRBD1	CASSTGVNYGYTF	TGTGCCAGCAGCACAGGGGTTAACTATGGCTACACCTTC
15	TRBV7-9	TRBJ1-2	NA	TRBD1	CASSPGQGAKYGYTF	TGTGCCAGCAGCCCGGGACAGGGGGCTAAGTATGGCTACACCTTC
17	TRBV2	TRBJ2-1	NA	NA	CASSAGQGGGPYNEQFF	TGTGCCAGCAGTGCGGGCCAGGGGGGAGGGCCCTACAATGAGCAGTTCTTC
13	TRBV6-1	TRBJ1-1	NA	NA	CAGINAVNTEAFF	TGTGCCGGTATTAATGCTGTGAACACTGAAGCTTTCTTT
15	TRBV10-3	TRBJ1-2	NA	NA	CAISETWTEGYGYTF	TGTGCCATCAGTGAGACTTGGACGGAGGGATATGGCTACACCTTC
17	TRBV27	TRBJ1-2	NA	NA	CASSLRAGTQANYGYTF	TGTGCCAGCAGTTTAAGGGCCGGGACTCAAGCCAACTATGGCTACACCTTC
13	TRBV5-4	TRBJ2-5	NA	NA	CASSLVPRETQYF	TGTGCCAGCAGCTTGGTTCCTCGAGAGACCCAGTACTTC
14	TRBV18	TRBJ2-5	once	NA	CASSPPTFQETQYF	TGTGCCAGCTCACCACCTACGTTCCAAGAGACCCAGTACTTC
16	TRBV5-1	TRBJ2-7	NA	NA	CASSPVPGAGSYEQYF	TGCGCCAGCAGCCCCGTTCCCGGGGCGGGCTCCTACGAGCAGTACTTC
15	TRBV19	TRBJ1-3	NA	TRBD1	CASSPRTGNRNTIYF	TGTGCCAGTAGTCCAAGGACAGGGAACAGAAACACCATATATTTT
15	TRBV9	TRBJ1-3	NA	NA	CASSKGQSSGNTIYF	TGTGCCAGCAGTAAAGGTCAAAGCTCTGGAAACACCATATATTTT
11	TRBV20-1	TRBJ1-1	once	NA	CSAGMNTEAFF	TGCAGTGCGGGAATGAACACTGAAGCTTTCTTT
15	TRBV5-1	TRBJ1-2	NA	TRBD1	CASSLGGTENYGYTF	TGCGCCAGCAGCTTGGGAGGGACAGAGAACTATGGCTACACCTTC
13	TRBV5-4	TRBJ2-2	NA	NA	CAGGISRTGELFF	TGTGCCGGAGGGATTAGCAGGACCGGGGAGCTGTTTTTT
13	TRBV29-1	TRBJ1-5	few	TRBD1	CSVGDSFNQPQHF	TGCAGCGTTGGGGACAGCTTTAATCAGCCCCAGCATTTT
16	TRBV7-9	TRBJ2-1	NA	TRBD1	CASSFSGTGGYNEQFF	TGTGCCAGCAGCTTTTCCGGGACAGGGGGCTACAATGAGCAGTTCTTC
13	TRBV6-5	TRBJ1-3	NA	NA	CASSSRAGNTIYF	TGTGCCAGCAGTTCGAGGGCCGGAAACACCATATATTTT
15	TRBV28	TRBJ1-4	NA	TRBD1	CASRKRDSPFEKLFF	TGTGCCAGCAGAAAGCGGGACAGCCCTTTTGAAAAACTGTTTTTT
13	TRBV11-2	TRBJ1-1	NA	NA	CASSLDPRRWAFF	TGTGCCAGCAGCTTAGATCCAAGACGGTGGGCTTTCTTT
14	TRBV28	TRBJ2-7	NA	NA	CASSFGLLSYEQYF	TGTGCCAGCAGTTTTGGCCTCTTATCCTACGAGCAGTACTTC